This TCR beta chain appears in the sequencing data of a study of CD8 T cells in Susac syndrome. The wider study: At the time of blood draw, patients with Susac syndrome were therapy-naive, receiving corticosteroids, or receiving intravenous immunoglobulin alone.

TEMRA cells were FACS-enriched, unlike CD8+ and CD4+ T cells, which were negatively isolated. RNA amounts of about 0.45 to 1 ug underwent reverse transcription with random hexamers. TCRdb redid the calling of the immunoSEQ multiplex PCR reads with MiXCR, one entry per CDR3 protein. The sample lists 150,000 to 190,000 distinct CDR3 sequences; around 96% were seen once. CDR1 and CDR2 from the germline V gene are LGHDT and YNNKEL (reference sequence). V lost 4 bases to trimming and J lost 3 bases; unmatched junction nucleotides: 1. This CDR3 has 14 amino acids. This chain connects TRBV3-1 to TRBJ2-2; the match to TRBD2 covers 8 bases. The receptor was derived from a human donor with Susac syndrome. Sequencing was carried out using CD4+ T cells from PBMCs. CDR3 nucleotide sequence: TGTGCCAGCAGCCTGCGGGGGGACACCGGGGAGCTGTTTTTT. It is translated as CASSLRGDTGELFF.